Here is one T cell receptor (beta chain) with its context. Its antigen is still unknown. Use of 60 Vbeta and 13 Jbeta primers characterized the PCR. The assay was immunoSEQ multiplex PCR, and TCRdb's table has in-frame clones only and misses some. The sample carries some 200,000 clones, over 65% recorded once. This sample is drawn from a study of cytomegalovirus exposure and HLA in healthy donors. Findings and caveats of the study: Three CMV-associated chains proved CMV antigen-specific in vitro. Rates of TCR association differed by HLA locus in a later analysis, with DRB1 highest and HLA-C lowest.

V was cut by 0 bases and J by 6 bases, with 14 bases left in between. Germline-derived CDR1 and CDR2 are MGHRA and YSYEKL. The CDR3 covers 15 residues. The J gene is TRBJ1-2, the V gene TRBV4-1; D unresolved. Specimen: PBMCs. The sequence was collected from a woman in her twenties or thirties in good health and CMV-seronegative. CDR3 residues: CASSQDYTIPHGYTF. The CDR3 DNA is TGCGCCAGCAGCCAAGATTATACAATCCCCCATGGCTACACCTTC.